These T cell receptor beta chains were read from a single sample in a study of cytotoxic CD8 clonotypes in ibrutinib-treated CLL. Generated by immunoSEQ multiplex PCR, the TCRdb table keeps only in-frame clones and is missing some. Altogether under 150,000 clones are present, roughly 90% being singletons, with the ten largest covering more than 10%. Source: PBMCs, taken after 12 months of ibrutinib treatment. These receptors all come from a human donor with chronic lymphocytic leukemia. Both conserved end residues are part of each CDR3. The D gene is left open where the match is weak. For some rows the clone size is stated as once, few or many, or as a class when expanded; others skip it.

TRBJ2-7 . TRBV28 . TGTGCCAGCAGTTTAGTCTCCCCGACCTACGAGCAGTACTTC CASSLVSPTYEQYF
TRBJ2-2 TRBD1 TRBV5-1 once TGCGCCAGCAGCACGGGACAGGGCCCCCCGACCGGGGAGCTGTTTTTT CASSTGQGPPTGELFF
TRBJ2-1 . TRBV27 . TGTGCCAGCACCCGACGGGTGACGGGAAGCTCCTACAATGAGCAGTTCTTC CASTRRVTGSSYNEQFF
TRBJ1-2 . TRBV18 . TGTGCCAGCTCACCAGGGGGGTATGGCTACACCTTC CASSPGGYGYTF
TRBJ1-1 . TRBV27 . TGTGCCAGCAGTTTAATGCAGGGAGGCACTGAAGCTTTCTTT CASSLMQGGTEAFF
TRBJ2-1 TRBD2 TRBV10-3 . TGTGCCATCAGTGAGTCCGGCGGGACTAGCGGGAGGGGTCCCTCCTACAATGAGCAGTTCTTC CAISESGGTSGRGPSYNEQFF
TRBJ1-1 . TRBV29-1 . TGCAGCGCCGAACGAGGAAATGAAGCTTTCTTT CSAERGNEAFF
TRBJ1-2 . TRBV6-1 . TGTGCCAGCAGTGAACCTTCAGGCAGTGGCTACACCTTC CASSEPSGSGYTF
TRBJ2-5 . TRBV11-3 . TGTGCCAGCAGCTCTCCCGACCACCAAGAGACCCAGTACTTC CASSSPDHQETQYF
TRBJ2-7 TRBD2 TRBV6-5 . TGTGCCAGCAGTTACAGCTCTAGCGGGAGGGGAGAGCAGTACTTC CASSYSSSGRGEQYF
TRBJ2-2 TRBD1 TRBV2 . TGTGCCAGCAGTTCGGACAGGGGAGGCACCGGGGAGCTGTTTTTT CASSSDRGGTGELFF